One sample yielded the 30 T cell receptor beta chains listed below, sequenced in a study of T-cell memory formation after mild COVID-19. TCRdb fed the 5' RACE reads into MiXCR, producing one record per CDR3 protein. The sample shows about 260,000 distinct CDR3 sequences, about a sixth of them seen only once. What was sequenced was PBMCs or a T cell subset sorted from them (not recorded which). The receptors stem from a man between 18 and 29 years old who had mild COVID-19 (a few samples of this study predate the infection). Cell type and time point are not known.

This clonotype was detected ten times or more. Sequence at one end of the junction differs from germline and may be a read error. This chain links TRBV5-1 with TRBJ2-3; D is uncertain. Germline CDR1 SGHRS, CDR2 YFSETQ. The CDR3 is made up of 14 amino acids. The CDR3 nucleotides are TGTGCCAGCAGCTTAGTGGGCAGCACAGATACGCAGTATTTT. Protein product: CASSLVGSTDTQYF.

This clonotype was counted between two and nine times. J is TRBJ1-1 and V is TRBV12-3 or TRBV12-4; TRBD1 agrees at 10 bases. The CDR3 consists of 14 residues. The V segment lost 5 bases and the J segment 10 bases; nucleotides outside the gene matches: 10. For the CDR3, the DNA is TGTGCCAGCAGTGGACAGGGGGAGCCTAACCTAGCTTTCTTT. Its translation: CASSGQGEPNLAFF.

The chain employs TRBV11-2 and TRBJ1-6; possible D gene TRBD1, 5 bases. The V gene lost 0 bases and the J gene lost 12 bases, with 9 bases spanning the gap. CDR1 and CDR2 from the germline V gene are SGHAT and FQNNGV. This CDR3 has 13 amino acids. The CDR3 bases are TGTGCCAGCAGCTTAGATCCGGGGCAACCCCTCCACTTT. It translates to CASSLDPGQPLHF.

The DNA of the CDR3 is TGTGCCAGCAATACGACAGATTCCACCCGAGTTTGCGTC. It translates to CASNTTDSTRVCV. The chain employs TRBV6-6 and TRBJ2-7; TRBD1 is a possible D gene (5 bases). The CDR3 is 13 residues long. Germline values: CDR1 MNHNY, CDR2 SVGAGI (reference sequence).

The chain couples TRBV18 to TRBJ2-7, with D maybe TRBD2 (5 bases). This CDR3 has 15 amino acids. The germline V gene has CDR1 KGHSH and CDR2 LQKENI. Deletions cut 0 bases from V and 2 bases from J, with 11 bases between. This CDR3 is CASSPPAGPTYEQYF. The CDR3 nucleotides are TGTGCCAGCTCACCACCGGCGGGCCCTACCTACGAGCAGTACTTC.

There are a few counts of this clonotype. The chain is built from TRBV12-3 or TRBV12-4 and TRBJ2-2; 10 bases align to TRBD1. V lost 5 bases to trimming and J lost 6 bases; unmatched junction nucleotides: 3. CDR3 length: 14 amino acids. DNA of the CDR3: TGTGCCAGCAGTCCCGGGACAGGGGCCGGGGAGCTGTTTTTT. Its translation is CASSPGTGAGELFF.

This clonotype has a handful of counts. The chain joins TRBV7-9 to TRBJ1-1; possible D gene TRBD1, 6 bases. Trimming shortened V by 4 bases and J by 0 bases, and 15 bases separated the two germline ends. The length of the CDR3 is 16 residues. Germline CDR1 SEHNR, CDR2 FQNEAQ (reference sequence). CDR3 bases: TGTGCCAGCAGCTCCGGGGAGACAGGACTGAACACTGAAGCTTTCTTT. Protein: CASSSGETGLNTEAFF.

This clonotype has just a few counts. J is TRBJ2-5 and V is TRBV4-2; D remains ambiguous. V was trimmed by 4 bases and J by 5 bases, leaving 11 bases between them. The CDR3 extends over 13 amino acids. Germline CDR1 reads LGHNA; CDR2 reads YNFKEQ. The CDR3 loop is CASSPEARETQYF. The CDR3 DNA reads TGTGCCAGCAGCCCCGAGGCGAGGGAGACCCAGTACTTC.

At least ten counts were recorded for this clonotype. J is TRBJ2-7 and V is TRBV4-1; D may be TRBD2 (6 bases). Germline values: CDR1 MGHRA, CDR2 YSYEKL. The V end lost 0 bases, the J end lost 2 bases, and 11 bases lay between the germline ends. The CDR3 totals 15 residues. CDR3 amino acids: CASSQDGDWTYEQYF. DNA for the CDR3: TGCGCCAGCAGCCAAGATGGGGACTGGACCTACGAGCAGTACTTC.

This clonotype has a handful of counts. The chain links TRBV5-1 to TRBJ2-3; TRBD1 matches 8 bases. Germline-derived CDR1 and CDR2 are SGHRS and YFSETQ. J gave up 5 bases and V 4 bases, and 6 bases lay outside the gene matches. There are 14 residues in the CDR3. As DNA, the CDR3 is TGCGCCAGCAGCGGCGGACAGGGAGTAGATACGCAGTATTTT. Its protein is CASSGGQGVDTQYF.

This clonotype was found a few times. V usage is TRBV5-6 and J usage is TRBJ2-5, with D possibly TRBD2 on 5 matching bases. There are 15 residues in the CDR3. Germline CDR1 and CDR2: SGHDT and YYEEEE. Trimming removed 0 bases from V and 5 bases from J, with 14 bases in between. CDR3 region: CASSLARAELETQYF. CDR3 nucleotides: TGTGCCAGCAGCTTGGCCCGAGCGGAGCTGGAGACCCAGTACTTC.

The CDR3 nucleotides are TGCGCCAGCAGCAACACCGGGACAGGGGGCCGGTCACCCCTCCACTTT. This translates into CASSNTGTGGRSPLHF. The V gene is TRBV4-3, the J gene TRBJ1-6, with 12 positions matching TRBD1. This CDR3 is built from 16 residues. Germline loops: CDR1 LGHNA, CDR2 YSLEER. Trimming removed 5 bases from V and 10 bases from J; junction bases left unmatched: 9.

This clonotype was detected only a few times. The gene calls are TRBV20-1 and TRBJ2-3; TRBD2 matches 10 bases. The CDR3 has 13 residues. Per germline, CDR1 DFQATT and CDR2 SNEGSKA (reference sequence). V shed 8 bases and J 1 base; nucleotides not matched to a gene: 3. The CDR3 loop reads CSPTSGGTDTQYF. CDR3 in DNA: TGCAGTCCTACTAGCGGGGGCACAGATACGCAGTATTTT.

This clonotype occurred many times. CDR3 residues: CASSPGQGVYEQYF. Written as DNA, the CDR3 is TGCGCCAGCAGCCCGGGACAGGGAGTTTACGAGCAGTACTTC. The V gene is TRBV5-1, the J gene TRBJ2-7; the match to TRBD1 covers 9 bases. The V and J ends lost 4 bases and 4 bases, in that order; junction bases with no gene match: 6. CDR1 is SGHRS, CDR2 YFSETQ, per germline. The CDR3 totals 14 residues.

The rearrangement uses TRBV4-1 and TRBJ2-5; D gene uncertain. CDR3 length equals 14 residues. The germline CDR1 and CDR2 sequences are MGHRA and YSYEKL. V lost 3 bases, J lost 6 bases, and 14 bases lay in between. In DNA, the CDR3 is TGCGCCAGCAGCCAGGATGCAATCGGGCAGACCCAGTACTTC. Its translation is CASSQDAIGQTQYF.

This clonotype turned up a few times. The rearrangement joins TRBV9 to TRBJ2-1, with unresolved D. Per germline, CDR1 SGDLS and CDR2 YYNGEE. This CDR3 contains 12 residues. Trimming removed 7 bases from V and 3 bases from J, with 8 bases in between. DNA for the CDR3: TGTGCCAGCGGGCCTAGCTACAATGAGCAGTTCTTC. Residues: CASGPSYNEQFF.

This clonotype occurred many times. The CDR3 sequence is CASSEVGLATDTQYF. The CDR3, as DNA: TGTGCCAGCAGTGAGGTTGGGCTAGCCACAGATACGCAGTATTTT. The rearrangement uses TRBV2 and TRBJ2-3; possible D gene TRBD2, 5 bases. Germline V gives CDR1 SNHLY, CDR2 FYNNEI. This CDR3 comprises 15 residues. Trimming took off 3 bases at V and 2 bases at J, with 12 bases between the two ends. The complete variable domain, with remaining parts taken from reference TRBV2 and TRBJ2-3, reads EPEVTQTPSHQVTQMGQEVILRCVPISNHLYFYWYRQILGQKVEFLVSFYNNEISEKSEIFDDQFSVERPDGSNFTLKIRSTKLEDSAMYFCASSEVGLATDTQYFGPGTRLTVL.

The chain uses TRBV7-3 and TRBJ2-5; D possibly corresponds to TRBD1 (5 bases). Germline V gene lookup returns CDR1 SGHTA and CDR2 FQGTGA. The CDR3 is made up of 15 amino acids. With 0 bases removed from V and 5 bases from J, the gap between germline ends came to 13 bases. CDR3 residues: CASSLTNQGGETQYF. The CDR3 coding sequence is TGTGCCAGCAGCTTAACAAATCAGGGCGGTGAGACCCAGTACTTC.

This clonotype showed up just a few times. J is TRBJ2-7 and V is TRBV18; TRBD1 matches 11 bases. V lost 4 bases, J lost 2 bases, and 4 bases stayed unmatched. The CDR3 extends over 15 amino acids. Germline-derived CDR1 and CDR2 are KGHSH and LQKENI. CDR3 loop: CASSRGQGETYEQYV. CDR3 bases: TGTGCCAGCTCACGGGGACAGGGGGAGACCTACGAGCAGTACGTC.

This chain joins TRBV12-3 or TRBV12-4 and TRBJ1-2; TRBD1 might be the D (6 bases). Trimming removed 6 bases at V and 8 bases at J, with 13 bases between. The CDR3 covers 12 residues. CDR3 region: CASSWGLRGYTF. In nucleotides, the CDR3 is TGTGCCAGCAGCTGGGGGCTTCGGGGCTACACCTTC.

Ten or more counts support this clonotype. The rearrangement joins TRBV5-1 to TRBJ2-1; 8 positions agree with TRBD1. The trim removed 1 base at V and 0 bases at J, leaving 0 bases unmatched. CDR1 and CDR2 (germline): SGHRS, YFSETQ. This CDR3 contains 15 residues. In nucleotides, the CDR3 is TGCGCCAGCAGCTTGACAGGGGGCTCCTACAATGAGCAGTTCTTC. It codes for CASSLTGGSYNEQFF.

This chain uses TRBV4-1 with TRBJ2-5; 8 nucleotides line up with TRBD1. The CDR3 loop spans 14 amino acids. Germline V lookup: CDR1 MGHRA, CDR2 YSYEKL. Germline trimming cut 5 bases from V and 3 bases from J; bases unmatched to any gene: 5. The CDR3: CASSIGQGKETQYF. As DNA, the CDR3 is TGCGCCAGCAGCATCGGACAGGGAAAAGAGACCCAGTACTTC.

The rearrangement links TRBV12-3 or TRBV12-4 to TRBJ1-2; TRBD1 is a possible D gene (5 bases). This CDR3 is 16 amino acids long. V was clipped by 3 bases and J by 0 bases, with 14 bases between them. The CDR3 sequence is CASSFEGSGPNYGYTF. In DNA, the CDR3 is TGTGCCAGCAGTTTTGAGGGGTCGGGCCCTAACTATGGCTACACCTTC.

CDR3 DNA: TGTGCCAGCAGTTTCCCGGGGGGTAGCTCCTACAATGAGCAGTTCTTC. Its protein product is CASSFPGGSSYNEQFF. The V call is TRBV12-3 or TRBV12-4, the J call TRBJ2-1; TRBD2 aligns across 7 bases. The CDR3 has 16 amino acids. Germline trimming cut 3 bases from V and 0 bases from J; bases unmatched to any gene: 5.

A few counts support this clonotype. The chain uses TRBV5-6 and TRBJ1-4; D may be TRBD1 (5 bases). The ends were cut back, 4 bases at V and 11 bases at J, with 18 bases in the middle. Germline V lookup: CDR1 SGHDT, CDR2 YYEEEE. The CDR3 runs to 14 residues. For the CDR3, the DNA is TGTGCCAGCAGCAGGGACGGGACCGGGGGGAAACTGTTTTTT. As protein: CASSRDGTGGKLFF.

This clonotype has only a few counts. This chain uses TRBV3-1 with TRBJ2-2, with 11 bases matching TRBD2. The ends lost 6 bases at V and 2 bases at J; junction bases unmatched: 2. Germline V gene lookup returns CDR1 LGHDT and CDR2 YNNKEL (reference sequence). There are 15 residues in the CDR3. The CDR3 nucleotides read TGTGCCAGCAGGGGACTAGCGGTAAACACCGGGGAGCTGTTTTTT. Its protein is CASRGLAVNTGELFF.

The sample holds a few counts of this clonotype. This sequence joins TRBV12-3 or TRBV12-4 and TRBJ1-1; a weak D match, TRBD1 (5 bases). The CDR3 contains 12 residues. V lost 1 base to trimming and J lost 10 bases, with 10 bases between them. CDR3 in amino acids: CASSLELGGAFF. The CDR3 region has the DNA TGTGCCAGCAGTTTAGAACTCGGGGGAGCTTTCTTT.

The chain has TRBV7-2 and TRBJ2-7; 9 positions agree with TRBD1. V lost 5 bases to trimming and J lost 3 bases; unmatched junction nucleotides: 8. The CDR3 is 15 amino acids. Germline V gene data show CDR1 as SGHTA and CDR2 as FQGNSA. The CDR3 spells CASSQRGQGFYEQYV. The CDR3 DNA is TGTGCCAGCAGCCAGCGGGGACAGGGATTCTACGAGCAGTACGTC.

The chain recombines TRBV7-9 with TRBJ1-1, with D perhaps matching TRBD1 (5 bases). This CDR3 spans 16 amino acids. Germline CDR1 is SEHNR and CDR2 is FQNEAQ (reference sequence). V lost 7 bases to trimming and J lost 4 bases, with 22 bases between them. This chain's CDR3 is CASIPPHHRGGTEAFF. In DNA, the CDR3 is TGTGCCAGCATCCCCCCTCACCACCGGGGGGGCACTGAAGCTTTCTTT.

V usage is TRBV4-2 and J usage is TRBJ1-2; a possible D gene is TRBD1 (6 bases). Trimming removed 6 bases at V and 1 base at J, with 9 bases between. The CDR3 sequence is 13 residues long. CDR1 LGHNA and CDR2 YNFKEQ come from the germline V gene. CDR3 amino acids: CASSPGDNYGYTF. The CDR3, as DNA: TGTGCCAGCAGTCCAGGGGATAACTATGGCTACACCTTC.